This is a list of T cell receptor beta chains from one sample in a study of blood T cell repertoires in COVID-19. The table came from immunoSEQ multiplex PCR; TCRdb's copy has only in-frame clones and leaves some out. The table lists roughly 150,000 clones, less than 90% of them singletons. The sample taken for sequencing was PBMCs or T cells enriched from blood (not recorded which). The receptors originated from a woman aged 50 to 60 who had recovered from COVID-19. Each CDR3 is given with its conserved first and last residue. Each record gives: clone size, J gene, D gene, V gene, CDR3 protein, CDR3 DNA. D genes are given only for firm matches. The size field is filled for only some rows; it gives once, few, many or a size class.

size: .
J: TRBJ2-6
D: TRBD1
V: TRBV4-1
CDR3: CASSQAPSTGDSSGANVLTF
DNA: TGCGCCAGCAGCCAGGCCCCGTCGACAGGGGACTCCTCTGGGGCCAACGTCCTGACTTTC

size: .
J: TRBJ2-3
D: .
V: TRBV12-3/TRBV12-4
CDR3: CASRKTSTDTQYF
DNA: TGTGCCAGCAGAAAGACAAGCACAGATACGCAGTATTTT

size: .
J: TRBJ2-2
D: TRBD2
V: TRBV6-4
CDR3: CASRRGGTGELFF
DNA: TGTGCCAGCAGACGGGGGGGCACCGGGGAGCTGTTTTTT

size: .
J: TRBJ2-7
D: TRBD1
V: TRBV10-3
CDR3: CAIRTGGYEQYF
DNA: TGTGCCATCAGAACAGGGGGCTACGAGCAGTACTTC

size: .
J: TRBJ2-7
D: TRBD2
V: TRBV11-2
CDR3: CASSSNWRGGLVEQYF
DNA: TGTGCCAGCAGCTCCAATTGGAGGGGAGGGCTGGTCGAGCAGTACTTC

size: .
J: TRBJ1-1
D: .
V: TRBV11-2
CDR3: CASSSNTKQGWTEAFF
DNA: TGTGCCAGCAGCTCCAACACTAAACAGGGTTGGACTGAAGCTTTCTTT

size: .
J: TRBJ2-6
D: .
V: TRBV27
CDR3: CASSPSGTWISGANVLTF
DNA: TGTGCCAGCAGTCCCTCCGGGACATGGATCTCTGGGGCCAACGTCCTGACTTTC

size: .
J: TRBJ1-5
D: TRBD1
V: TRBV7-9
CDR3: CASSPWSRTGDNQPQHF
DNA: TGTGCCAGCAGCCCCTGGTCTAGGACAGGGGACAATCAGCCCCAGCATTTT

size: .
J: TRBJ2-1
D: .
V: TRBV5-6
CDR3: CASSFWGDEQFF
DNA: TGTGCCAGCAGCTTTTGGGGCGATGAGCAGTTCTTC

size: .
J: TRBJ1-1
D: .
V: TRBV7-3
CDR3: CASSHRYGMPAFF
DNA: TGTGCCAGCAGCCACAGATACGGCATGCCCGCTTTCTTT

size: .
J: TRBJ1-1
D: .
V: TRBV5-1
CDR3: CASSPLRGTEAFF
DNA: TGCGCCAGCAGCCCCCTTAGGGGGACTGAAGCTTTCTTT

size: .
J: TRBJ2-2
D: .
V: TRBV2
CDR3: CASSELSLTGELFF
DNA: TGTGCCAGCAGCGAACTAAGTTTGACCGGGGAGCTGTTTTTT

size: .
J: TRBJ1-2
D: .
V: TRBV7-2
CDR3: CASSLVGGDGYTF
DNA: TGTGCCAGCAGCTTAGTTGGGGGGGATGGCTACACCTTC

size: .
J: TRBJ2-5
D: TRBD2
V: TRBV7-2
CDR3: CASGTGGARQETQYF
DNA: TGTGCCAGCGGGACGGGGGGGGCGAGGCAAGAGACCCAGTACTTC

size: .
J: TRBJ2-7
D: .
V: TRBV15
CDR3: CATSRQGSSYEQYF
DNA: TGTGCCACCAGCAGACAGGGGAGCTCCTACGAGCAGTACTTC

size: .
J: TRBJ2-7
D: TRBD2
V: TRBV7-9
CDR3: CASIRWGEGPREQYF
DNA: TGTGCCAGCATCCGCTGGGGGGAGGGCCCTCGCGAGCAGTACTTC

size: .
J: TRBJ1-3
D: .
V: TRBV7-9
CDR3: CASSLYEGGNTIYF
DNA: TGTGCCAGCAGCTTATACGAGGGTGGAAACACCATATATTTT

size: .
J: TRBJ1-1
D: .
V: TRBV12-5
CDR3: CASGLRGGNTEAFF
DNA: TGTGCTAGTGGTTTGCGGGGGGGGAACACTGAAGCTTTCTTT

size: .
J: TRBJ2-7
D: .
V: TRBV9
CDR3: CASSPWEGGYEQYF
DNA: TGTGCCAGCAGCCCGTGGGAAGGGGGCTACGAGCAGTACTTC

size: .
J: TRBJ2-1
D: TRBD1
V: TRBV6-5
CDR3: CASVVQGQGNEQFF
DNA: TGTGCCAGTGTCGTCCAGGGACAGGGGAATGAGCAGTTCTTC

size: .
J: TRBJ1-3
D: .
V: TRBV7-9
CDR3: CASSGGGRGVGNTIYF
DNA: TGTGCCAGCAGTGGGGGCGGACGAGGTGTAGGAAACACCATATATTTT

size: .
J: TRBJ2-3
D: .
V: TRBV2
CDR3: CASSNGGTSTDTQYF
DNA: TGTGCCAGCAGCAACGGAGGGACTAGCACAGATACGCAGTATTTT

size: once
J: TRBJ1-2
D: .
V: TRBV4-2
CDR3: CASSHPTAGYGYTF
DNA: TGTGCCAGCAGCCACCCCACGGCAGGTTATGGCTACACCTTC

size: .
J: TRBJ2-1
D: .
V: TRBV28
CDR3: CATLTSNEQFF
DNA: TGTGCCACCCTGACTTCGAATGAGCAGTTCTTC

size: .
J: TRBJ2-7
D: .
V: TRBV6-6
CDR3: CASSYSSGSYEQYF
DNA: TGTGCCAGCAGTTACTCGAGTGGCTCCTACGAGCAGTACTTC

size: .
J: TRBJ2-1
D: TRBD2
V: TRBV10-3
CDR3: CATTGAGDFTKQFF
DNA: TGTGCCACCACCGGTGCGGGAGATTTCACCAAACAGTTCTTC

size: few
J: TRBJ1-5
D: TRBD1
V: TRBV6-2/TRBV6-3
CDR3: CASSYSPRQGGQPQHF
DNA: TGTGCCAGCAGTTACTCGCCCCGACAGGGGGGTCAGCCCCAGCATTTT